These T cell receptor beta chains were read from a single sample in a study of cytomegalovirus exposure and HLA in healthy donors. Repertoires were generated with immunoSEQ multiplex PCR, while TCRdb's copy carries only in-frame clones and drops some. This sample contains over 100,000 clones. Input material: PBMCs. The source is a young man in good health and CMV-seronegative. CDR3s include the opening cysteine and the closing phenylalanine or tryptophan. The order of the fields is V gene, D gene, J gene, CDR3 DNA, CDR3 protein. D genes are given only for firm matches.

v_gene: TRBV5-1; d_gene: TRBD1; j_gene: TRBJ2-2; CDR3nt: TGCGCCAGCAGCCCGTGGGACAGCTTTACCGGGGAGCTGTTTTTT; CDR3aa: CASSPWDSFTGELFF
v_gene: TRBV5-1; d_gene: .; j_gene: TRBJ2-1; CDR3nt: TGCGCCAGCAGCGCAGGGACTGGTTTGGATGAGCAGTTCTTC; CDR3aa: CASSAGTGLDEQFF
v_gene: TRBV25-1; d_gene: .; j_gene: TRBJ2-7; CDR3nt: TGTGCCAGCTGCGGGACAGTCTACGAGCAGTACTTC; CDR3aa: CASCGTVYEQYF
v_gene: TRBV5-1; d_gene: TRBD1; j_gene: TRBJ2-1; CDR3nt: TGCGCCAGCAGCCTCACAGGGGATGAGCAGTTCTTC; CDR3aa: CASSLTGDEQFF
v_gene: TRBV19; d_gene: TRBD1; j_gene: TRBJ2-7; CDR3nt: TGTGCCAGTAGTGCGGGACAGGGATACTACGAGCAGTACTTC; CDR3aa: CASSAGQGYYEQYF
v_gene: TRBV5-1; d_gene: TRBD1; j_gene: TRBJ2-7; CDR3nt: TGCGCCAGCAGCCCCGGACAGGGGTCCACCCACGAGCGGTACTTC; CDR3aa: CASSPGQGSTHERYF
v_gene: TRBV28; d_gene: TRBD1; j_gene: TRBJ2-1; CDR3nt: TGTGCCAGCAGTAGGGGGGACAGGGCGAACAATGAGCAGTTCTTC; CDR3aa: CASSRGDRANNEQFF
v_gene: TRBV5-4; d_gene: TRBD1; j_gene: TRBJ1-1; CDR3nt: TGTGCCAGCAGCGGGACAGGGGGCGGCGGCACTGAAGCTTTCTTT; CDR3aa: CASSGTGGGGTEAFF
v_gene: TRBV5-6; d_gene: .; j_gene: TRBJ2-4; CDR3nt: TGTGCCAGCAGCCATTCAGAGGGAAAAGCCAAAAACATTCAGTACTTC; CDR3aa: CASSHSEGKAKNIQYF
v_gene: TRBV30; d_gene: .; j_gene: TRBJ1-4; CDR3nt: TGTGCCCACGCAGAAGCCGGGAATGAAAAACTGTTTTTT; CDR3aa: CAHAEAGNEKLFF
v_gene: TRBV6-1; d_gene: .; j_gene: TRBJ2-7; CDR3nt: TGTGCCAGCAGTGAAATTATCTACGAGCAGTACTTC; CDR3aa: CASSEIIYEQYF
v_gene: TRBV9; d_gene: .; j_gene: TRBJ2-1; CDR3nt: TGTGCCAGCAGCGTAGGAGGGGGGGCTTACAATGAGCAGTTCTTC; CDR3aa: CASSVGGGAYNEQFF
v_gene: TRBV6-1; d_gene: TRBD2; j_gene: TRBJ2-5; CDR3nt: TGTGCCAGCAGCCTAGGGACTAGCGGGAGGGAGACCCAGTACTTC; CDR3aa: CASSLGTSGRETQYF
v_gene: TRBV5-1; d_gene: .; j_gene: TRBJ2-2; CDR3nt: TGCGCCAGCAGCCCCCTCACAATGGGGGAGCTGTTTTTT; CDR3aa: CASSPLTMGELFF
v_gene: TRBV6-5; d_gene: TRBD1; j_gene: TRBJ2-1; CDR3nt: TGTGCCAGCAGTTACTCGCCCGGGACAGGGATCAATGAGCAGTTCTTC; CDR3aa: CASSYSPGTGINEQFF
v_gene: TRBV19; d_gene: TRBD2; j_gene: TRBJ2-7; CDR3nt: TGTGCCAGTACTAAAAGCGGGAGGAGCTCCTACGAGCAGTACTTC; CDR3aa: CASTKSGRSSYEQYF
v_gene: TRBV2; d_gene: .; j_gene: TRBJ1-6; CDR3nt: TGTGCCAGCACCCTTAGGACAGTGACTTATAATTCACCCCTCCACTTT; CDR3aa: CASTLRTVTYNSPLHF
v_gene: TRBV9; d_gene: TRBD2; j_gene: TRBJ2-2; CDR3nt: TGTGCCAGCAGCGTAGTGGCGGGAGTATCTGGGGAGCTGTTTTTT; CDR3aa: CASSVVAGVSGELFF
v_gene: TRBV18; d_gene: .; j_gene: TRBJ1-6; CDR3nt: TGTGCCAGCACGGATGTTGGTGGGGCGACTAGCTCCTATAATTCACCCCTCCACTTT; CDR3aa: CASTDVGGATSSYNSPLHF
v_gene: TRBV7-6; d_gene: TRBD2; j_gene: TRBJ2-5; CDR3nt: TGTGCCAGCAGCTTTTCGCCGGGACTAGCGGGAGTTGGGACCCAGTACTTC; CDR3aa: CASSFSPGLAGVGTQYF
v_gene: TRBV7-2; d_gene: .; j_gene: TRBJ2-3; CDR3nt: TGTGCCAGCACTTCCCAAAGTACCCGCCTAGTGAGCACAGATACGCAGTATTTT; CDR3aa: CASTSQSTRLVSTDTQYF
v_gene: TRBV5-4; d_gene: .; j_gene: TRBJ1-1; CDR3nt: TGTGCCAGCAGCCATGGTCGGGGGGTGGGGACTGAAGCTTTCTTT; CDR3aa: CASSHGRGVGTEAFF
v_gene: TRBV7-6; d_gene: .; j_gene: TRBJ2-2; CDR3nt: TGTGCCAGCAGCTCATCAACCGGGGAGCTGTTTTTT; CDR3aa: CASSSSTGELFF
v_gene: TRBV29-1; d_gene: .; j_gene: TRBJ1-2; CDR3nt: TGCAGCGGCAGGGTAGGAGATGGCTACACCTTC; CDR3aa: CSGRVGDGYTF
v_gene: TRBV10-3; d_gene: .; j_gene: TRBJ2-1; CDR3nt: TGTGCCATCAGGCCGGGGTCGAAGGGAGAGCAGTTCTTC; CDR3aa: CAIRPGSKGEQFF
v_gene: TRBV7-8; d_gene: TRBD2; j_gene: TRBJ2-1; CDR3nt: TGTGCCAGCAGCTTCGATAGCGGGGGATACAATGAGCAGTTCTTC; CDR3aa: CASSFDSGGYNEQFF
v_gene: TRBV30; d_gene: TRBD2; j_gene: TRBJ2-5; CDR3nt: TGTGCCTGGGGGGGAGGGGAGACCCAGTACTTC; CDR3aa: CAWGGGETQYF
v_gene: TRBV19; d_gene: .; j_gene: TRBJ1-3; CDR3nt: TGTGCCAGTATCACACAGGCCGTCTCTGGAAACACCATATATTTT; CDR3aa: CASITQAVSGNTIYF
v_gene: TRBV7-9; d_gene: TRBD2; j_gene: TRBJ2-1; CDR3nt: TGTGCCAGCAGCTTGCTGGGGGGGTCCTACAATGAGCAGTTCTTC; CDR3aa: CASSLLGGSYNEQFF
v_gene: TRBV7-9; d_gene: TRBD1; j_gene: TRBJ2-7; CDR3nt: TGTGCCAGCAGCACCGGGGGACAGGGCCAAAACGAGCAGTACTTC; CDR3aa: CASSTGGQGQNEQYF
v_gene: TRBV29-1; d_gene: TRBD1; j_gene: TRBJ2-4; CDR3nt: TGCAGCGTGGAAGGGACAGGGGGCTTCCGAAACATTCAGTACTTC; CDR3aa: CSVEGTGGFRNIQYF
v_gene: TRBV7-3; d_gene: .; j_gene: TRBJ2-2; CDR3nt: TGTGCCAGCAGCCAAACAACAGGGATTGGGACCGGGGAGCTGTTTTTT; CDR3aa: CASSQTTGIGTGELFF
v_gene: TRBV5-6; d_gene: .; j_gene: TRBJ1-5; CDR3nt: TGTGCCAGCAGCCGGGGGTGGATGAGCAATCAGCCCCAGCATTTT; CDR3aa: CASSRGWMSNQPQHF
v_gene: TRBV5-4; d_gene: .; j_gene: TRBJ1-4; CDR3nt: TGTGCCAGCCGACGTGGTGGGGGAGGGGAAGAAAAACTGTTTTTT; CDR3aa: CASRRGGGGEEKLFF
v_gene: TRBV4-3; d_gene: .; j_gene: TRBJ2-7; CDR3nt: TGCGCCAGCAGCCAAGAGCGGGGAACTTACGAGCAGTACTTC; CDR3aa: CASSQERGTYEQYF
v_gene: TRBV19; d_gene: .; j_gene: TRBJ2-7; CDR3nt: TGTGCCAGTAGCGTGGGGGCAGGCTACGAGCAGTACTTC; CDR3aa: CASSVGAGYEQYF
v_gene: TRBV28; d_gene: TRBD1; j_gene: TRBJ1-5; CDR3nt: TGTGCCAGCGGCGGGACAGGGGTAAATCAGCCCCAGCATTTT; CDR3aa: CASGGTGVNQPQHF
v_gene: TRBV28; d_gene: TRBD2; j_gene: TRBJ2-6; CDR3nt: TGTGCCAGCAGTGGGGGGGGGACGGCTCTCTGGGGAGCCAACGTCCTGACTTTC; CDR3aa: CASSGGGTALWGANVLTF
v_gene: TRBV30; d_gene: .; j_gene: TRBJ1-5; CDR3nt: TGTGCCTGGAGTCATAGCCGGAATCAGCCCCAGCATTTT; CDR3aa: CAWSHSRNQPQHF
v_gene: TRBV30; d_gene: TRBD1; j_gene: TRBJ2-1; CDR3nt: TGTGCCTGGAGTGCCGGACAGGGTGGCCGGAGCTCCTACAATGAGCAGTTCTTC; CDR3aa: CAWSAGQGGRSSYNEQFF
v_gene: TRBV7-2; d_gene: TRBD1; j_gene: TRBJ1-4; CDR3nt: TGTGCCAGCAGCTTTACAGGGGGTGGGGAAAAACTGTTTTTT; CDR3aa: CASSFTGGGEKLFF
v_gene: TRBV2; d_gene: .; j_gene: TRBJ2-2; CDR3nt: TGTGCCAGCGGGGAGGCGTTCGCGAACACCGGGGAGCTGTTTTTT; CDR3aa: CASGEAFANTGELFF
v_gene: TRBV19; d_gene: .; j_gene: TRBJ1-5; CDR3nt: TGTGCCAGTAGTATAGATCCGGTTCAGCCCCAGCATTTT; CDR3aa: CASSIDPVQPQHF
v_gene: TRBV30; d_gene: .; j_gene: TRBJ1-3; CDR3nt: TGTGCCTGGAGTGAGTCGAGGAACACCATATATTTT; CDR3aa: CAWSESRNTIYF
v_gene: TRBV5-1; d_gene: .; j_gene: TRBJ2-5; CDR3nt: TGCGCCAGCAGCTTGGGTGGGGCACAAGAGACCCAGTACTTC; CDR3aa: CASSLGGAQETQYF
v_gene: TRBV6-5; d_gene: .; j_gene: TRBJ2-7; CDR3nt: TGTGCCAGCAGTTACTCGGGGCCGTACGAGCAGTACTTC; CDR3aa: CASSYSGPYEQYF
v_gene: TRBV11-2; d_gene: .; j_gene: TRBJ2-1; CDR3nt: TGTGCCAGCAGCCCCGGAGAGCGCATATACTACAATGAGCAGTTCTTC; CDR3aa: CASSPGERIYYNEQFF
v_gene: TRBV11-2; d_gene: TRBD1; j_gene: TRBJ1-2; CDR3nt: TGTGCCAGCAGCTTGGGACAGAGCTATGGCTACACCTTC; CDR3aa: CASSLGQSYGYTF
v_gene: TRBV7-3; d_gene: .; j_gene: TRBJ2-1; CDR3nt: TGTGCCAGCAGCCTTGGGACTGACTCCTACAATGAGCAGTTCTTC; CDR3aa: CASSLGTDSYNEQFF
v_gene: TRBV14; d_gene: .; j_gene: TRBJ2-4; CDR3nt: TGTGCCAGCAGTGGACAGCCTGACAAAAACATTCAGTACTTC; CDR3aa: CASSGQPDKNIQYF
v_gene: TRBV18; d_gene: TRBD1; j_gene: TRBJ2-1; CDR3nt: TGTGCCAGCTCACCTTGGGACAGGGGGAATGAGCAGTTCTTC; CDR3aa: CASSPWDRGNEQFF
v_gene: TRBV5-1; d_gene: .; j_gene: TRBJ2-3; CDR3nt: TGCGCCAGCAGCTCCCGGGGGACCCGCACAGATACGCAGTATTTT; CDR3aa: CASSSRGTRTDTQYF
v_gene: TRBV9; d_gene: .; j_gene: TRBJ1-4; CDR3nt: TGTGCCAGCAGCGTAGAAGGGGTAACTAATGAAAAACTGTTTTTT; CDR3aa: CASSVEGVTNEKLFF
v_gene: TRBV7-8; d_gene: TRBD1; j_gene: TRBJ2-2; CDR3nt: TGTGCCAGCAGCTGGTTACAGGGGGCAGACACCGGGGAGCTGTTTTTT; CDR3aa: CASSWLQGADTGELFF